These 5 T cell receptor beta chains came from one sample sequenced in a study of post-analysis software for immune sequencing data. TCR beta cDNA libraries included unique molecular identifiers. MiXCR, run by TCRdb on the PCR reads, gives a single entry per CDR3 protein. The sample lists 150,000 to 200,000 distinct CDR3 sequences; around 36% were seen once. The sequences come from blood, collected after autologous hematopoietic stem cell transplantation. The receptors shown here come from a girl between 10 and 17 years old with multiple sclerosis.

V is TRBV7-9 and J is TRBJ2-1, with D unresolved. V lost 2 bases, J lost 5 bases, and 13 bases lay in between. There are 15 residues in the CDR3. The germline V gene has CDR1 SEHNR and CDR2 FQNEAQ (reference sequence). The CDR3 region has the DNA TGTGCCAGCAGCTTAATGGGGTTAGAAAACAATGAGCAGTTCTTC. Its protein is CASSLMGLENNEQFF.

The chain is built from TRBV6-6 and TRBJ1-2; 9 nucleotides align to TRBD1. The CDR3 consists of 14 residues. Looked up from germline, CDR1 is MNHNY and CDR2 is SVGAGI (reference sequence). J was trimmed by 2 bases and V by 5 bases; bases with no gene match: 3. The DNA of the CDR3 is TGTGCCAGCAGTACCGGGACAGGGAACTATGGCTACACCTTC. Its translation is CASSTGTGNYGYTF.

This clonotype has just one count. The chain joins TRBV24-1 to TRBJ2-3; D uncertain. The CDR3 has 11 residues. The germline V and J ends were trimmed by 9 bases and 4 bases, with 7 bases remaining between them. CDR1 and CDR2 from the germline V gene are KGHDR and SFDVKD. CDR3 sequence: CATGVADTQYF. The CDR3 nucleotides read TGTGCCACCGGGGTGGCAGATACGCAGTATTTT.

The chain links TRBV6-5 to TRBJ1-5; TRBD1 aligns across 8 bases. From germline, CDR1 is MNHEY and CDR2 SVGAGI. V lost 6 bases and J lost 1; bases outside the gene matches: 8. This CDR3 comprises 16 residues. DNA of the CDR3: TGTGCCAGCAGACGGAAACAGGGGGGCAGCAATCAGCCCCAGCATTTT. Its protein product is CASRRKQGGSNQPQHF.

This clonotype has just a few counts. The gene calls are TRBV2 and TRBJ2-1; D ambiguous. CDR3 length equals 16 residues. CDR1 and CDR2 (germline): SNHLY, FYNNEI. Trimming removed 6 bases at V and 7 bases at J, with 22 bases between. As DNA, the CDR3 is TGTGCCAGCAGACCCTCTGAATTCGGAAGAAGGAATGAGCAGTTCTTC. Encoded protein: CASRPSEFGRRNEQFF.